Listed below are T cell receptor beta chains from one sample, sequenced in a study of CD8+ T cells in alopecia areata. Libraries were prepared by immunoSEQ multiplex PCR; TCRdb keeps only in-frame clonotypes and omits some of them. Here the sample spans about 140,000 clones, approximately 90% being singletons. The sample consisted of CD8+ T cells sorted from blood, taken at week 4, from a patient treated with tofacitinib. The receptors derive from a human donor with alopecia areata. CDR3s include the opening cysteine and the closing phenylalanine or tryptophan. The D gene is left open where the match is weak. Not all rows give a size; the values are once, few, many and, for expanded clones, a class.

J: TRBJ2-7
V: TRBV4-1
D: NA
length: 14
size: NA
CDR3: CASSQELGFYEQYF
DNA: TGCGCCAGCAGCCAAGAATTGGGGTTCTACGAGCAGTACTTC

J: TRBJ1-1
V: TRBV29-1
D: TRBD1
length: 13
size: NA
CDR3: CSTLGGHNTEAFF
DNA: TGCAGTACTCTAGGGGGCCATAACACTGAAGCTTTCTTT

J: TRBJ1-1
V: TRBV11-2
D: NA
length: 13
size: NA
CDR3: CASSLTGNTEAFF
DNA: TGTGCCAGCAGCTTGACAGGGAACACTGAAGCTTTCTTT

J: TRBJ2-7
V: TRBV30
D: NA
length: 14
size: NA
CDR3: CAWSPNRELYEQYF
DNA: TGTGCCTGGAGTCCCAACAGGGAACTCTACGAGCAGTACTTC

J: TRBJ2-7
V: TRBV9
D: NA
length: 13
size: NA
CDR3: CASSVETLGEQYF
DNA: TGTGCCAGCAGCGTGGAGACCCTCGGAGAGCAGTACTTC

J: TRBJ1-4
V: TRBV4-1
D: NA
length: 15
size: once
CDR3: CASSQDWQSNEKLFF
DNA: TGCGCCAGCAGCCAAGACTGGCAGAGCAATGAAAAACTGTTTTTT

J: TRBJ2-3
V: TRBV2
D: NA
length: 14
size: NA
CDR3: CASSLGTGTDTQYF
DNA: TGTGCCAGCAGTCTCGGGACGGGTACAGATACGCAGTATTTT

J: TRBJ1-1
V: TRBV15
D: NA
length: 15
size: NA
CDR3: CATSRDLGLNTEAFF
DNA: TGTGCCACCAGCAGAGATCTTGGACTGAACACTGAAGCTTTCTTT

J: TRBJ2-1
V: TRBV5-6
D: TRBD2
length: 15
size: NA
CDR3: CASSSGLAAYNEQFF
DNA: TGTGCCAGCAGCTCTGGACTAGCTGCCTACAATGAGCAGTTCTTC

J: TRBJ1-2
V: TRBV5-6
D: TRBD1
length: 16
size: NA
CDR3: CASSPTPGQGARGYTF
DNA: TGTGCCAGCAGTCCCACCCCGGGACAGGGGGCGCGGGGCTACACCTTC

J: TRBJ2-3
V: TRBV5-4
D: NA
length: 15
size: NA
CDR3: CASSTAEPTLDTQYF
DNA: TGTGCCAGCTCCACGGCCGAGCCGACTTTGGATACGCAGTATTTT

J: TRBJ2-7
V: TRBV11-2
D: NA
length: 14
size: NA
CDR3: CASSLVSPDGEQYF
DNA: TGTGCCAGCAGCTTAGTCTCTCCCGACGGCGAGCAGTACTTC

J: TRBJ2-1
V: TRBV6-4
D: NA
length: 13
size: medium-sized
CDR3: CASSPTSYNEQFF
DNA: TGTGCCAGCAGTCCTACTAGCTACAATGAGCAGTTCTTC

J: TRBJ2-7
V: TRBV5-6
D: NA
length: 14
size: NA
CDR3: CASSLSGSAYEQYF
DNA: TGTGCCAGCAGCTTGTCAGGGAGTGCCTACGAGCAGTACTTC

J: TRBJ2-7
V: TRBV5-1
D: NA
length: 14
size: NA
CDR3: CASSLEQGLSEQYF
DNA: TGCGCCAGCAGCTTGGAACAGGGACTATCCGAGCAGTACTTC

J: TRBJ1-2
V: TRBV27
D: NA
length: 15
size: NA
CDR3: CASSLSGGSLYGYTF
DNA: TGTGCCAGCAGTTTATCAGGGGGGAGCCTCTATGGCTACACCTTC

J: TRBJ1-1
V: TRBV7-3
D: TRBD1
length: 15
size: NA
CDR3: CASSTQGQGNTEAFF
DNA: TGTGCCAGCAGCACCCAAGGACAGGGAAACACTGAAGCTTTCTTT

J: TRBJ2-7
V: TRBV19
D: TRBD2
length: 16
size: NA
CDR3: CASHSGWGAGVYEQYF
DNA: TGTGCCAGCCACTCCGGGTGGGGAGCGGGAGTCTACGAGCAGTACTTC

J: TRBJ1-1
V: TRBV10-2
D: NA
length: 13
size: NA
CDR3: CASSELDYTEAFF
DNA: TGCGCCAGCAGTGAGTTGGATTACACTGAAGCTTTCTTT

J: TRBJ2-7
V: TRBV29-1
D: NA
length: 14
size: NA
CDR3: CSVEEEADSYEQYF
DNA: TGCAGCGTTGAAGAAGAGGCTGACTCCTACGAGCAGTACTTC

J: TRBJ2-2
V: TRBV4-1
D: NA
length: 15
size: NA
CDR3: CASSQGGQNTGELFF
DNA: TGCGCCAGCAGCCAAGGGGGACAAAACACCGGGGAGCTGTTTTTT

J: TRBJ2-1
V: TRBV9
D: TRBD2
length: 16
size: NA
CDR3: CASNIPGASGNNEQFF
DNA: TGTGCCAGCAACATCCCCGGGGCTAGCGGGAACAATGAGCAGTTCTTC

J: TRBJ2-1
V: TRBV29-1
D: TRBD2
length: 15
size: NA
CDR3: CSVVGTSGRSNEQFF
DNA: TGCAGCGTTGTAGGGACTAGCGGGAGGAGTAATGAGCAGTTCTTC

J: TRBJ1-5
V: TRBV6-1
D: NA
length: 12
size: NA
CDR3: CASRQGNQPQHF
DNA: TGTGCCAGCAGACAGGGTAATCAGCCCCAGCATTTT

J: TRBJ2-7
V: TRBV5-6
D: NA
length: 15
size: NA
CDR3: CASSSRAGFSYEQYF
DNA: TGTGCCAGCAGCTCACGGGCCGGATTCTCCTACGAGCAGTACTTC

J: TRBJ2-7
V: TRBV5-6
D: TRBD2
length: 16
size: few
CDR3: CASSSMTSGLSYEQYF
DNA: TGTGCCAGCAGCTCCATGACTAGCGGATTATCCTACGAGCAGTACTTC

J: TRBJ1-2
V: TRBV29-1
D: TRBD1
length: 13
size: once
CDR3: CSVGPGQGIDYTF
DNA: TGCAGCGTTGGTCCGGGACAGGGAATTGACTACACCTTC

J: TRBJ2-3
V: TRBV4-1
D: TRBD2
length: 18
size: NA
CDR3: CASSQRGLAGGPIDTQYF
DNA: TGCGCCAGCAGCCAGCGCGGACTAGCGGGAGGGCCGATAGATACGCAGTATTTT

J: TRBJ1-1
V: TRBV5-6
D: NA
length: 14
size: NA
CDR3: CASSWGQGSTEAFF
DNA: TGTGCCAGCAGCTGGGGGCAGGGGAGCACTGAAGCTTTCTTT

J: TRBJ2-1
V: TRBV7-7
D: NA
length: 15
size: NA
CDR3: CASSLVAGDYNEQFF
DNA: TGTGCTAGCAGCTTAGTGGCAGGGGACTACAATGAGCAGTTCTTC

J: TRBJ2-1
V: TRBV28
D: TRBD1
length: 15
size: NA
CDR3: CASSGSKDRYNEQFF
DNA: TGTGCCAGCAGTGGAAGCAAGGACAGGTACAATGAGCAGTTCTTC

J: TRBJ2-1
V: TRBV6-6
D: TRBD2
length: 12
size: NA
CDR3: CASSWGGNEQFF
DNA: TGTGCCAGCAGTTGGGGGGGCAATGAGCAGTTCTTC

J: TRBJ2-3
V: TRBV29-1
D: TRBD1
length: 14
size: once
CDR3: CSSSGTVDTDTQYF
DNA: TGCAGCTCATCCGGGACAGTAGACACAGATACGCAGTATTTT

J: TRBJ2-1
V: TRBV4-1
D: NA
length: 14
size: NA
CDR3: CASSQAGYLNEQFF
DNA: TGCGCCAGCAGCCAAGCCGGCTACCTTAATGAGCAGTTCTTC

J: TRBJ2-3
V: TRBV30
D: TRBD2
length: 18
size: NA
CDR3: CAWSGASGADLSTDTQYF
DNA: TGTGCCTGGAGTGGGGCTAGCGGGGCCGACCTAAGCACAGATACGCAGTATTTT

J: TRBJ2-1
V: TRBV29-1
D: NA
length: 14
size: NA
CDR3: CSVPLPGAENEQFF
DNA: TGCAGCGTCCCCCTCCCCGGAGCGGAAAATGAGCAGTTCTTC

J: TRBJ2-6
V: TRBV10-3
D: TRBD2
length: 19
size: NA
CDR3: CAISKGLAEDISGANVLTF
DNA: TGTGCCATCAGTAAGGGACTAGCGGAAGATATCTCTGGGGCCAACGTCCTGACTTTC

J: TRBJ2-3
V: TRBV6-5
D: NA
length: 16
size: NA
CDR3: CASSSVGTPFPDTQYF
DNA: TGTGCCAGCAGTTCCGTCGGCACTCCTTTCCCAGATACGCAGTATTTT

J: TRBJ2-1
V: TRBV7-6
D: NA
length: 16
size: NA
CDR3: CASSPRGLPFYNEQFF
DNA: TGTGCCAGCAGCCCCCGAGGCCTCCCCTTTTACAATGAGCAGTTCTTC